This T cell receptor beta chain was sequenced during a study of Ad26.COV2.S vaccination and SARS-CoV-2 variants. Study findings and constraints: Substantial response breadth was reportedly seen for spike-specific CD8+ and CD4+ T cells after vaccination. Placebo recipients trailed vaccine recipients in spike-specific TCR breadth. Measurement of non-spike TCR breadth gave similar results in vaccine and placebo recipients. TCR breadth and depth analyses may have underestimated total T cell responses.

This clone appeared many times. No antigen is known for it. The CDR3 consists of 13 residues. The V gene's germline CDR1 is SNHLY and CDR2 FYNNEI. V lost 3 bases and J lost 7, with 10 bases in between. Profiling relied on immunoSEQ multiplex PCR, and the TCRdb table lists in-frame clones only, not all of them. The table has roughly 150,000 clones, about nine tenths seen once. The chain joins TRBV2 to TRBJ2-1; D is uncertain. Sequencing used peripheral blood, obtained after recovery from COVID-19. The sequence derives from a human donor who had recovered from COVID-19. Here the CDR3 DNA reads TGTGCCAGCAGTGAGTTTAGAGGTAATGAGCAGTTCTTC. The encoded protein is CASSEFRGNEQFF.